This TCR beta chain was sequenced in a study of T cell changes during pregnancy in multiple sclerosis. The repertoire was sequenced with immunoSEQ multiplex PCR; TCRdb's copy has only in-frame clones and lacks some. The table records under 150,000 clones, about 95% of them present only once. There are 15 residues in the CDR3. Germline-derived CDR1 and CDR2 are LNHNV and YYDKDF (reference sequence). V was pared by 6 bases and J by 2 bases, with 8 bases of the junction left unmatched. The chain links TRBV15 to TRBJ1-2; 8 bases are shared with TRBD1. The origin of this receptor is a female donor with multiple sclerosis, enrolled in a pregnancy study. The source material was peripheral blood, sampled after pregnancy. CDR3 protein: CATREGQGRNYGYTF. In DNA form, the CDR3 reads TGTGCCACCAGGGAAGGACAGGGCCGAAACTATGGCTACACCTTC.